This TCR beta chain appears in the sequencing data of a study of blood T cell repertoires in COVID-19. Study-wide context: There were acute and convalescent COVID-19 samples, and they came from the United States, Italy and Spain. The cDNA or gDNA used as material had been derived from T cells, B-cell-depleted T cells, or PBMCs.

In the authors' workflow: Reference gene primer amplification in the assay estimated nucleated cell counts. Profiling relied on immunoSEQ multiplex PCR, and the TCRdb table lists in-frame clones only, not all of them. V, J and clone size are those of that table, while D and trimming were read from the DNA. Counted here are around 440,000 clones, approximately 88% occurring once; the ten biggest clones make up roughly 13%. Patients of the Seattle cohort, enrolled during active infection, were followed longitudinally. Trimming removed 3 bases at V and 3 bases at J, with 8 bases between. The CDR3 spans 13 residues. In germline, CDR1 is MNHEY, CDR2 SMNVEV (reference sequence).

This clonotype was sampled from a woman aged 50 to 60 with COVID-19, enrolled during active disease. Sequencing was done on a sample of peripheral blood. The V gene is TRBV27, the J gene TRBJ1-2; a weak D match, TRBD1 (5 bases). The CDR3 reads CASSLGGDYGYTF. In DNA form, the CDR3 reads TGTGCCAGCAGTTTGGGAGGGGACTATGGCTACACCTTC.